The 23 T cell receptor beta chains below all came from one sample that was sequenced in a study of blood T cell repertoires in COVID-19. The method was immunoSEQ multiplex PCR; TCRdb's version includes in-frame clones alone and lacks a portion of them. The data contain about 190,000 clones, roughly 80% of them singletons. The sample taken for sequencing was PBMCs or T cells enriched from blood (not recorded which). The source of these receptors is a woman aged 25 to 39 who had recovered from COVID-19.

The chain recombines TRBV6-5 with TRBJ1-4; 8 nucleotides line up with TRBD1. Germline assignment: CDR1 MNHEY and CDR2 SVGAGI. V was clipped by 4 bases and J by 8 bases; unmatched bases: 9. CDR3 length: 15 amino acids. The CDR3 bases are TGTGCCAGCAGTTCGGAAACAGGGGGTTCGGAAAAACTGTTTTTT. It encodes CASSSETGGSEKLFF.

The V gene is TRBV5-1, the J gene TRBJ2-3; D is uncertain. CDR1 and CDR2 from the germline V gene are SGHRS and YFSETQ. Between the trimmed V and J ends, which lost 0 bases and 4 bases, there was a span of 9 bases. This CDR3 is 14 amino acids long. CDR3 protein: CASSLEVSPDTQYF. CDR3 DNA sequence: TGCGCCAGCAGCTTGGAGGTTAGCCCAGATACGCAGTATTTT.

This clone was observed a few times. V and J are TRBV7-9 and TRBJ2-5, with TRBD2 identical over 13 bases. With 3 bases clipped from V and 2 bases from J, the junction kept 9 bases outside the gene matches. The CDR3 is 18 residues long. CDR1 is SEHNR and CDR2 is FQNEAQ in the germline V gene (reference sequence). The CDR3 spells CASSFVSLAGGWQETQYF. The DNA of the CDR3 is TGTGCCAGCAGCTTTGTCTCACTAGCGGGGGGGTGGCAAGAGACCCAGTACTTC.

The chain couples TRBV5-6 to TRBJ1-2, with 8 bases that match TRBD1. The germline CDR1 and CDR2 sequences are SGHDT and YYEEEE. V shed 5 bases, J shed 0 bases, and the junction held 3 bases outside the gene matches. The CDR3 runs 14 residues. In DNA form, the CDR3 reads TGTGCCAGCAGGCGGACAGGGTCTAACTATGGCTACACCTTC. It is translated as CASRRTGSNYGYTF.

The V and J genes are TRBV5-1 and TRBJ2-7, with a possible D match to TRBD2 (5 bases). Germline V gene lookup returns CDR1 SGHRS and CDR2 YFSETQ. The ends were cut back, 0 bases at V and 2 bases at J, with 12 bases in the middle. There are 15 residues in the CDR3. CDR3 nucleotides: TGCGCCAGCAGCTTGGAGCTAGCCAACACCTACGAGCAGTACTTC. The encoded protein is CASSLELANTYEQYF.

The chain combines TRBV11-2 with TRBJ2-1; a weak D match, TRBD2 (8 bases). V was trimmed by 5 bases and J by 0 bases, leaving 17 bases between them. CDR3 size: 17 residues. CDR1 is SGHAT, CDR2 FQNNGV, per germline. CDR3 sequence reads: CASSRRGGQPSYNEQFF. The DNA for the CDR3 is TGTGCCAGCAGCCGACGGGGGGGACAGCCCTCCTACAATGAGCAGTTCTTC.

This clone has only a few counts. The chain recombines TRBV19 with TRBJ2-1; tentative D call: TRBD1 (6 bases). Trimming removed 5 bases at V and 7 bases at J, with 18 bases between. Per germline, CDR1 LNHDA and CDR2 SQIVND (reference sequence). The CDR3 runs to 15 residues. The CDR3 sequence is CASSSSSGTFNEQFF. The CDR3 DNA sequence: TGTGCCAGTAGTTCATCCTCAGGGACATTTAATGAGCAGTTCTTC.

This clone appeared many times. J is TRBJ2-7 and V is TRBV7-7; 8 bases match TRBD1. This CDR3 spans 15 amino acids. Germline V gives CDR1 SSHAT, CDR2 FNYEAQ (reference sequence). CDR3 in DNA: TGTGCTAGCAGCTTCCGAGGACAGGGATGGTACGAGCAGTACGTC. It codes for CASSFRGQGWYEQYV.

As to this clone: With a much larger clone just one base away, this may be a read error. The chain combines TRBV19 with TRBJ1-5, with 8 bases aligning to TRBD1. CDR1 and CDR2 from the germline V gene are LNHDA and SQIVND (reference sequence). This CDR3 contains 13 residues. V lost 9 bases, J lost 4 bases, and 5 bases stayed unmatched. The CDR3 sequence: CASSQGANQPQHF. The DNA of the CDR3 is TGTGCCAGCAGCCAGGGGGCTAATCAGCCCCAGCATTTT.

Only one count was recorded for this clone. The chain joins TRBV9 to TRBJ1-3; D is perhaps TRBD1 (6 bases). Germline CDR1 is SGDLS and CDR2 is YYNGEE. This CDR3 region has 16 residues. V lost 4 bases, J lost 3 bases, and 17 bases lay in between. The CDR3 sequence is CASSFGQRAHGNTIYF. The CDR3 DNA sequence: TGTGCCAGCAGCTTCGGACAGAGAGCCCATGGAAACACCATATATTTT.

The V gene is TRBV28, the J gene TRBJ2-2; weak D call: TRBD1 (5 bases). V was shortened by 2 bases and J by 2 bases, with 12 bases between the two germline ends. Germline V gene lookup returns CDR1 MDHEN and CDR2 SYDVKM. The CDR3 runs 16 residues. CDR3 loop: CASSLIGQGNTGELFF. Written as DNA, the CDR3 is TGTGCCAGCAGTTTAATAGGGCAGGGAAACACCGGGGAGCTGTTTTTT.

The gene calls are TRBV2 and TRBJ2-7, with TRBD1 matching 9 bases. The ends lost 5 bases at V and 6 bases at J; junction bases unmatched: 5. The CDR3 spans 13 residues. The germline gives CDR1 SNHLY, CDR2 FYNNEI. The CDR3 sequence is CASSYGTGSEQYF. The CDR3 bases are TGTGCCAGCAGTTACGGGACAGGGTCCGAGCAGTACTTC.

This chain connects TRBV10-2 to TRBJ2-3; 8 bases agree with TRBD2. Germline V gene lookup returns CDR1 WSHSY and CDR2 SAAADI. Trimming removed 0 bases from V and 4 bases from J; junction bases left unmatched: 6. CDR3 length equals 16 residues. CDR3 amino acids: CASSESTSELPDTQYF. CDR3 in DNA: TGCGCCAGCAGTGAGTCGACTAGCGAGTTGCCAGATACGCAGTATTTT.

This rearrangement joins TRBV11-1 to TRBJ2-1; 8 nucleotides align to TRBD2. Germline CDR1 reads SGHAT; CDR2 reads FQDESV (reference sequence). The ends lost 2 bases at V and 8 bases at J; junction bases unmatched: 8. This CDR3 contains 15 residues. The CDR3: CASSLSRLAHHEQFF. CDR3 nucleotides: TGTGCCAGCAGCTTATCACGACTAGCGCATCATGAGCAGTTCTTC.

The V gene is TRBV27, the J gene TRBJ2-1; D is perhaps TRBD2 (6 bases). Trimming pared 0 bases from V and 0 bases from J, leaving 15 bases between. The CDR3 runs 18 residues. Per germline, CDR1 MNHEY and CDR2 SMNVEV (reference sequence). For the CDR3, the DNA is TGTGCCAGCAGTTTATCGTCCTTGCTAGCGCCCTCCTACAATGAGCAGTTCTTC. It translates to CASSLSSLLAPSYNEQFF.

The V gene is TRBV28, the J gene TRBJ1-1; unclear D gene. The V end lost 5 bases, the J end lost 1 base, and 17 bases lay between the germline ends. Germline V gene sequence: CDR1 MDHEN, CDR2 SYDVKM. The CDR3 length is 16 residues. CDR3 protein: CASSPRYPRRNTEAFF. In nucleotides, the CDR3 is TGTGCCAGCAGTCCTAGATACCCTAGAAGGAACACTGAAGCTTTCTTT.

CDR3: CASSWGQGGNTEAFF. The CDR3 nucleotides are TGTGCCAGCAGCTGGGGACAGGGAGGGAACACTGAAGCTTTCTTT. The chain is built from TRBV7-2 and TRBJ1-1, with TRBD1 matching over 9 bases. The CDR3 length is 15 residues. J lost 1 base, V lost 4 bases, and 4 bases had no gene match. The germline V gene encodes CDR1 SGHTA and CDR2 FQGNSA.

The J gene is TRBJ2-5, the V gene TRBV14; D might be TRBD1 (5 bases). There are 15 residues in the CDR3. Germline CDR1 SGHDN, CDR2 FVKESK. The V end was cut by 0 bases, the J end by 5 bases, with 13 bases between. The CDR3 loop is CASSQEGRVAETQYF. The CDR3 bases are TGTGCCAGCAGCCAAGAAGGCAGGGTGGCGGAGACCCAGTACTTC.

V and J are TRBV18 and TRBJ2-2; tentatively, D is TRBD2 (5 bases). CDR3 size: 15 residues. Germline CDR1 reads KGHSH; CDR2 reads LQKENI. Trimming shortened V by 6 bases and J by 2 bases, and 13 bases separated the two germline ends. The CDR3 sequence: CASSAGRTNTGELFF. CDR3 bases: TGTGCCAGCTCGGCCGGACGGACTAACACCGGGGAGCTGTTTTTT.

This clone was counted only a few times. The rearrangement links TRBV5-1 to TRBJ2-1; 11 bases fit TRBD2. V dropped 3 bases and J dropped 9; count of bases not matched to a gene: 2. CDR3 size: 13 residues. Germline V gene data show CDR1 as SGHRS and CDR2 as YFSETQ. The CDR3 loop reads CASSSGLAGEQFF. CDR3 bases: TGCGCCAGCAGCTCAGGACTAGCGGGTGAGCAGTTCTTC.

V is TRBV11-1 and J is TRBJ1-2; D might be TRBD1 (6 bases). Germline CDR1 is SGHAT and CDR2 is FQDESV (reference sequence). The V and J ends lost 2 bases and 3 bases respectively, with 10 bases between them. The CDR3 is 14 amino acids. DNA for the CDR3: TGTGCCAGCAGCTTACTGGCAGGGGACTATGGCTACACCTTC. Its protein is CASSLLAGDYGYTF.

For this clone: Within the sample, other DNA sequences also encode this same CDR3. The genes are TRBV29-1 and TRBJ1-1; weak D call: TRBD1 (6 bases). V was shortened by 3 bases and J by 2 bases, with 7 bases between the two germline ends. The germline CDR1 and CDR2 sequences are SQVTM and ANQGSEA. The CDR3 runs 12 residues. In DNA, the CDR3 is TGCAGCGTTGACAGGGGAAACACTGAAGCTTTCTTT. This codes for CSVDRGNTEAFF.

The rearrangement links TRBV18 to TRBJ1-1; possibly TRBD1 for D (5 bases). Looked up from germline, CDR1 is KGHSH and CDR2 is LQKENI. The CDR3 has 17 residues. V was shortened by 0 bases and J by 0 bases, with 14 bases between the two germline ends. The CDR3 bases are TGTGCCAGCTCACCACCGGCCTTTGGGGGGGTGAACACTGAAGCTTTCTTT. Amino acids: CASSPPAFGGVNTEAFF.